The T cell receptor (beta chain) described here comes from a study of Ad26.COV2.S vaccination and SARS-CoV-2 variants. Study at large: Ad26.COV2.S given intramuscularly, once or twice 56 days apart. Study findings and constraints: Compared with placebo recipients, vaccine recipients had higher spike-specific TCR breadth. Total T cell responses may have been underestimated by the TCR breadth and depth analyses.

Treatment indicated: around 19 received Ad26.COV2.S at low or high dose, single or two shots; roughly five received placebo; per-sample allocation not given. Collection of samples fell on day 63 after the first vaccine or placebo injection. To note about this clone: As yet, its antigen is unknown.

The CDR3 sequence is 15 residues long. Trimming removed 0 bases at V and 8 bases at J, with 14 bases between. Germline V gene data show CDR1 as SGHRS and CDR2 as YFSETQ. This table comes from immunoSEQ multiplex PCR, and its TCRdb copy is limited to in-frame clones, with some not included. In the table there are 430,000 or so clones, roughly 90% of which are singletons. The receptor comes from a person between 18 and 65 years old who received the Ad26.COV2.S COVID-19 vaccine or a placebo. This rearrangement joins TRBV5-1 to TRBJ1-4; tentative D call: TRBD1 (5 bases). This specimen was peripheral blood, taken in a trial of Ad26.COV2.S vaccine versus placebo. The CDR3 nucleotides read TGCGCCAGCAGCTTGGATCCGGGGGTAGGCGAAAAACTGTTTTTT. Its protein product is CASSLDPGVGEKLFF.